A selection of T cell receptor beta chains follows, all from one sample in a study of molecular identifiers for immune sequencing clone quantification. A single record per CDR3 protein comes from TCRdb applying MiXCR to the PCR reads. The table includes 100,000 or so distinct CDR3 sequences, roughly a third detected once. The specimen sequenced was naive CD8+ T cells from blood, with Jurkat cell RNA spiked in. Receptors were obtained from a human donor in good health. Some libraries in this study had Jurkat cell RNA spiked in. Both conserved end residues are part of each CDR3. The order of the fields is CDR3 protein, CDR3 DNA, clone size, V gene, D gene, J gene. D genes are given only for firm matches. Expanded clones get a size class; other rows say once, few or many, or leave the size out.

CASSPLAGPTGEQYF | TGCGCCAGCAGCCCTTTGGCAGGACCTACGGGAGAGCAGTACTTC | NA | TRBV4-1 | NA | TRBJ2-7
CASSLAGPGELFF | TGTGCCAGCAGCTTAGCCGGTCCCGGGGAGCTGTTTTTT | many | TRBV7-2 | NA | TRBJ2-2
CASSLFVSPYEQYF | TGTGCCAGCAGCTTATTTGTCAGTCCCTACGAGCAGTACTTC | few | TRBV11-2 | NA | TRBJ2-7
CASSVRWTDTQYF | TGTGCCAGCAGCGTACGGTGGACAGATACGCAGTATTTT | many | TRBV9 | NA | TRBJ2-3
CASSQGDRGSFEQYF | TGCGCCAGCAGCCAGGGTGACAGGGGCTCCTTCGAGCAGTACTTC | NA | TRBV4-3 | TRBD1 | TRBJ2-7
CASSNPGETQYF | TGTGCCAGCAGCAATCCGGGGGAGACCCAGTACTTC | NA | TRBV12-3/TRBV12-4 | NA | TRBJ2-5
CASSVGGGLNTEAFF | TGTGCCAGCAGCGTAGGTGGGGGCTTAAACACTGAAGCTTTCTTT | few | TRBV9 | NA | TRBJ1-1
CASSPWALVGAGIYGYTF | TGTGCCAGCAGCCCCTGGGCCTTAGTCGGAGCCGGGATCTATGGCTACACCTTC | NA | TRBV5-6 | NA | TRBJ1-2
CASSFTWTSTAVLTF | TGTGCCAGCAGTTTTACCTGGACATCTACCGCAGTCCTGACTTTC | few | TRBV27 | NA | TRBJ2-6
CASSPPPPRNTGELFF | TGCGCCAGCAGCCCTCCCCCCCCGCGAAACACCGGGGAGCTGTTTTTT | NA | TRBV5-1 | NA | TRBJ2-2
CASSYTLAENVETQYF | TGTGCCAGCAGCTACACACTAGCGGAAAACGTAGAGACCCAGTACTTC | NA | TRBV7-9 | TRBD2 | TRBJ2-5
CASSQVFGVRHGYTF | TGTGCCAGCAGCCAAGTCTTCGGAGTCCGTCATGGCTACACCTTC | few | TRBV14 | NA | TRBJ1-2
CASSYSIWAANYGYTF | TGTGCCAGCAGTTACTCGATTTGGGCAGCCAACTATGGCTACACCTTC | few | TRBV6-5 | NA | TRBJ1-2
CASSPDDDTPGANVLTF | TGTGCCAGCTCACCGGATGACGACACTCCTGGGGCCAACGTCCTGACTTTC | few | TRBV18 | NA | TRBJ2-6
CASSFEGSTGPQYF | TGTGCTAGCAGTTTCGAAGGGAGCACAGGTCCGCAGTATTTT | NA | TRBV28 | NA | TRBJ2-3
CASSWDRQETQYF | TGTGCCAGCAGTTGGGACAGACAAGAGACCCAGTACTTC | many | TRBV28 | TRBD1 | TRBJ2-5
CASSARQSTDTQYF | TGTGCCAGCAGTGCCCGACAGAGCACAGATACGCAGTATTTT | many | TRBV25-1 | NA | TRBJ2-3
CASISGELGPYEQYF | TGTGCCAGCATCTCGGGGGAGCTCGGCCCCTACGAGCAGTACTTC | few | TRBV5-6 | NA | TRBJ2-7
CASSSGIADEQFF | TGCGCCAGCAGCTCAGGGATCGCCGATGAGCAGTTCTTC | few | TRBV5-1 | NA | TRBJ2-1
CASSGLSRRDAIETQYF | TGTGCCAGCAGTGGGCTGAGCCGGCGGGACGCAATAGAGACCCAGTACTTC | once | TRBV2 | NA | TRBJ2-5
CASSPRALSSGANVLTF | TGTGCCAGCTCACCACGGGCGCTAAGCTCTGGGGCCAACGTCCTGACTTTC | few | TRBV18 | NA | TRBJ2-6
CASSLTHRGLTGELFF | TGTGCCAGCAGTTTAACACACAGGGGGCTGACCGGGGAGCTGTTTTTT | few | TRBV12-3/TRBV12-4 | TRBD1 | TRBJ2-2
CASSLPGQDTDTQYF | TGTGCCAGCAGTCTCCCAGGACAAGACACAGATACGCAGTATTTT | NA | TRBV27 | NA | TRBJ2-3
CASSPTGTERNQPQHF | TGCGCCAGCAGCCCCACCGGGACAGAGCGTAATCAGCCCCAGCATTTT | few | TRBV5-1 | TRBD1 | TRBJ1-5
CAKTDTQYF | TGTGCCAAGACAGATACGCAGTATTTT | many | TRBV5-8 | NA | TRBJ2-3
CASRSGTENTGELYF | TGTGCCAGCAGGTCCGGGACAGAGAACACCGGGGAGCTGTATTTT | few | TRBV28 | TRBD1 | TRBJ2-2
CSVDRGRYGYTF | TGCAGCGTTGACAGGGGGAGGTATGGCTACACCTTC | many | TRBV29-1 | TRBD1 | TRBJ1-2
CASSPVMGDLEKLFF | TGTGCCAGCAGTCCGGTTATGGGGGACCTCGAAAAACTGTTTTTT | few | TRBV6-5 | NA | TRBJ1-4
CASSLAGPYEQYF | TGTGCCAGCAGCTTGGCAGGACCGTACGAGCAGTACTTC | many | TRBV7-2 | NA | TRBJ2-7
CASSTGTVSYEQYF | TGTGCCAGCAGCACCGGGACGGTATCCTACGAGCAGTACTTC | many | TRBV28 | NA | TRBJ2-7
CATFPVWALDTQYF | TGTGCCACCTTCCCGGTCTGGGCGTTAGATACGCAGTATTTT | NA | TRBV2 | NA | TRBJ2-3